This T cell receptor (beta chain) was profiled in a study of blood T cell repertoires in COVID-19. Germline assignment: CDR1 LGHNA and CDR2 YNFKEQ. This CDR3 spans 15 amino acids. With 5 bases clipped from V and 6 bases from J, the junction kept 9 bases outside the gene matches. Assay used: immunoSEQ multiplex PCR; TCRdb lists only in-frame clones, some missing. The sample holds about 88,000 clones, about 88% seen once. The chain uses TRBV4-2 and TRBJ1-5; TRBD1 aligns across 8 bases. The specimen sequenced was peripheral blood. The receptor was isolated from a woman of 80 years or more with acute or convalescent COVID-19. The CDR3 loop is CASSEGGQGSQPQHF. CDR3 DNA sequence: TGTGCCAGCAGCGAGGGAGGACAGGGCAGTCAGCCCCAGCATTTT.